This T cell receptor (beta chain) was captured in a study of Ad26.COV2.S vaccination and SARS-CoV-2 variants. Whole-study context: Donor joined the COV1001 Ad26.COV2.S trial arm. Administration of Ad26.COV2.S was intramuscular, either once or twice 56 days apart.

Only in-frame clones appear in the TCRdb table, and some are missing; sequencing was by immunoSEQ multiplex PCR. There are about 410,000 clones in the sample; over 80% occur only once, and about 1.7% lies in the top ten. This clone was seen a single time. Treatment noted: 15 to 20 received Ad26.COV2.S at low or high dose, single or two shots; 5 received placebo; per-sample allocation not given. The samples were gathered on day 63 after the first injection of vaccine or placebo. Recruitment in Boston yielded a donor of adult age, 18-55 years. Trimming removed 3 bases from V and 0 bases from J, with 9 bases in between. The germline V gene has CDR1 LNHDA and CDR2 SQIVND (reference sequence). The CDR3 extends over 15 amino acids.

The gene calls are TRBV19 and TRBJ1-5; no clear D gene. The specimen comprised peripheral blood, sampled in a trial of Ad26.COV2.S vaccine versus placebo. The sequence derives from a person aged 18-60 years who received the Ad26.COV2.S COVID-19 vaccine or a placebo. CDR3 region: CASSIGSASNQPQHF. The CDR3 DNA sequence: TGTGCCAGTAGTATTGGGTCAGCTAGCAATCAGCCCCAGCATTTT.